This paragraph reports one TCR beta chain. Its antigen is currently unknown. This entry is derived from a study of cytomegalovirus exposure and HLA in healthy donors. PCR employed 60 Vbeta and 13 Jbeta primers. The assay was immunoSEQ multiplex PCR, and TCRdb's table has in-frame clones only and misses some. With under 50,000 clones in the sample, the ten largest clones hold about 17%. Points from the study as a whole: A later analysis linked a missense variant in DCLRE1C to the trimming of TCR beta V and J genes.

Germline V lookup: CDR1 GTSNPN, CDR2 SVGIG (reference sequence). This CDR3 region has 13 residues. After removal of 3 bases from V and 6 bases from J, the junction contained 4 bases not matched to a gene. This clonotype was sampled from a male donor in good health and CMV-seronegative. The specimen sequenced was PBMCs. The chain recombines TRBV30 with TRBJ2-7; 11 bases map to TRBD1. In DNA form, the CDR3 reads TGTGCCTGGAGCTGGGACAGGGGGATCGAGCAGTACTTC. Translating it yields CAWSWDRGIEQYF.